This T cell receptor beta chain comes out of a study of blood T cell repertoires in COVID-19. On the study more broadly: Whether acute or convalescent, the COVID-19 samples came from the United States, Italy and Spain. In each case, the material was cDNA or gDNA derived from T cells, B-cell-depleted T cells, or PBMCs.

In the study's own analysis: Researchers report that nucleated cell counts were estimated from reference gene primer amplification. Libraries were prepared by immunoSEQ multiplex PCR; TCRdb keeps only in-frame clonotypes and omits some of them. V and J calls and clone size are copied from that table; D and trimming were computed from the DNA. The sample contains some 260,000 clones, around 79% of which appear only once. This clone was recorded a few times. This CDR3 has 14 residues. V shed 6 bases and J shed 7 bases, with 13 bases lying between them. CDR1 is LNHDA, CDR2 SQIVND, per germline (reference sequence).

The sample taken for sequencing was peripheral blood. This TCR was recovered from a woman at least 80 years old with acute or convalescent COVID-19. The chain joins TRBV19 to TRBJ1-6, with a possible D match to TRBD1 (6 bases). The CDR3 here is CASRGDTANSPLHF. The CDR3 DNA follows: TGTGCCAGTAGGGGGGACACCGCGAATTCACCCCTCCACTTT. Using reference TRBV19 and TRBJ1-6 for the parts outside the CDR3, the full variable domain is DGGITQSPKYLFRKEGQNVTLSCEQNLNHDAMYWYRQDPGQGLRLIYYSQIVNDFQKGDIAEGYSVSREKKESFPLTVTSAQKNPTAFYLCASRGDTANSPLHFGNGTRLTVT.